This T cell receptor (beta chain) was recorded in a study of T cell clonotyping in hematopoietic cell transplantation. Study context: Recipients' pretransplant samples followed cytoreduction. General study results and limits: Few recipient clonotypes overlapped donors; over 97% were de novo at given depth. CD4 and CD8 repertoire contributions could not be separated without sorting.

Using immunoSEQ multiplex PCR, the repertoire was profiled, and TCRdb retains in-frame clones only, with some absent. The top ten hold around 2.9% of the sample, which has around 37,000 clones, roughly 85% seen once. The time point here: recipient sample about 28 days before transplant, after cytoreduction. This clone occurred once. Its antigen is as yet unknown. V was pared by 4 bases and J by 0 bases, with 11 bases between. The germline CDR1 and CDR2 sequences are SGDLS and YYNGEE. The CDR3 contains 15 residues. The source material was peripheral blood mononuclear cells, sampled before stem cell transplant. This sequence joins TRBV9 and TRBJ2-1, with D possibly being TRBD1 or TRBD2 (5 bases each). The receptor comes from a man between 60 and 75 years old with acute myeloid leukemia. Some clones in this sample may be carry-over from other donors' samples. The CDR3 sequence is CASSKGRSSYNEQFF. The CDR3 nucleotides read TGTGCCAGCAGCAAGGGACGGAGCTCCTACAATGAGCAGTTCTTC.